Listed below are T cell receptor beta chains from one sample, sequenced in a study of blood T cell repertoires in COVID-19. The protocol was immunoSEQ multiplex PCR, while the TCRdb copy is restricted to in-frame clones and leaves out a portion. The table lists 350,000 to 500,000 clones, roughly 90% of them singletons. Sequenced: PBMCs or T cells enriched from blood (not recorded which). These receptors were obtained from a woman aged 18-29 years who had been exposed to COVID-19. CDR3s include the opening cysteine and the closing phenylalanine or tryptophan. A D gene is named only where the DNA matches it firmly. Only part of the rows carry a size: once, few, many, or a class if the clone is expanded.

d_gene,len,j_gene,v_gene,abundance,CDR3nt,CDR3aa
NA,15,TRBJ2-1,TRBV14,NA,TGTGCCAGCAGCCAAGTTCCAGGGAGGGGGAATGAGCAGTTCTTC,CASSQVPGRGNEQFF
NA,14,TRBJ1-6,TRBV6-5,NA,TGTGCCAGCAGTTCGACAGGCCTTAATTCACCCCTCCACTTT,CASSSTGLNSPLHF
TRBD2,16,TRBJ2-5,TRBV5-1,NA,TGCGCCAGCAGCTTGGTTTCGGGACTAGCCCGGGAGACCCAGTACTTC,CASSLVSGLARETQYF
TRBD2,14,TRBJ2-1,TRBV20-1,NA,TGCAGTGCTAGTAAAGCGGGGACCCGCAATGAGCAGTTCTTC,CSASKAGTRNEQFF
NA,14,TRBJ2-7,TRBV25-1,NA,TGTGCCAGCAGTGGACCAAAGGAGAACTACGAGCAGTACTTC,CASSGPKENYEQYF
TRBD2,16,TRBJ2-1,TRBV7-9,NA,TGTGCCAGCAGCTTAACGGCGGGAGTAATGGGCAATGAGCAGTTCTTC,CASSLTAGVMGNEQFF
NA,15,TRBJ1-1,TRBV3-1/TRBV3-2,NA,TGTGCCAGCAGCCACCACAGGGAAGCTGGCACTGAAGCTTTCTTT,CASSHHREAGTEAFF
TRBD2,15,TRBJ2-7,TRBV28,NA,TGTGCCAGTCCGCCCGCTAGCGGGAGGGCGAGGGAGCAGTACTTC,CASPPASGRAREQYF
NA,13,TRBJ2-7,TRBV6-5,NA,TGTGCCAGCACCTTTTCTGCCAGGGGCGAGCAGTACTTC,CASTFSARGEQYF
TRBD2,17,TRBJ2-7,TRBV7-2,once,TGTGCCAGCACACTAGTACTAGCGGGTCTGAGCTCCTACGAGCAGTACTTC,CASTLVLAGLSSYEQYF
NA,15,TRBJ2-2,TRBV18,once,TGTGCCAGCTCACCACGAGCGGACCGTTTCGGGGAGCTGTTTTTT,CASSPRADRFGELFF
TRBD1,15,TRBJ2-1,TRBV19,NA,TGTGCCAGTGGACGTTTGGCAGGGGGCTTCAATGAGCAGTTCTTC,CASGRLAGGFNEQFF
TRBD2,14,TRBJ2-7,TRBV20-1,NA,TGCAGTGCTAGTATCGGGGCTAGCGGCTACGAGCAGTACTTC,CSASIGASGYEQYF
TRBD2,16,TRBJ2-1,TRBV7-2,NA,TGTGCCAGCAGCTTATGGGGACTAGCGGGAGGTAATGAGCAGTTCTTC,CASSLWGLAGGNEQFF
NA,13,TRBJ1-2,TRBV28,NA,TGTGCCAGCAGGCAACAGGATAACTATGGCTACACCTTC,CASRQQDNYGYTF
TRBD1,14,TRBJ1-2,TRBV18,NA,TGTGCCAGCTCCAAGACAGGGGAGGGTTATGGCTACACCTTC,CASSKTGEGYGYTF
NA,11,TRBJ2-7,TRBV5-1,NA,TGCGCCAGCAGCTTGTTAGACGAGCAGTACTTC,CASSLLDEQYF
TRBD2,17,TRBJ2-3,TRBV5-4,NA,TGTGCCAGCAGCCCTCGACTAGCGGGGACGGATATTGATACGCAGTATTTT,CASSPRLAGTDIDTQYF
NA,14,TRBJ1-3,TRBV19,NA,TGTGCCAGTAGCACAGGGTCTTCTGGAAACACCATATATTTT,CASSTGSSGNTIYF
NA,17,TRBJ1-5,TRBV3-1/TRBV3-2,NA,TGTGCCAGCAGCCAAGAACCACAGGGCTATTCGGGTCAGCCCCAGCATTTT,CASSQEPQGYSGQPQHF
NA,16,TRBJ1-1,TRBV28,NA,TGTGCCAGCAGTTTATGGACGTCGGGTGAGAACACTGAAGCTTTCTTT,CASSLWTSGENTEAFF
NA,13,TRBJ1-1,TRBV9,NA,TGTGCCAGCAGCGTAGGAGGGCAAGCGGAAGCTTTCTTT,CASSVGGQAEAFF
NA,11,TRBJ1-1,TRBV13,NA,TGTGCCAGCAGCTTAGTTCGTGAAGCTTTCTTT,CASSLVREAFF
NA,15,TRBJ2-2,TRBV5-4,NA,TGTGCCAGCAGCCCTTCTCCTAGGGGCACCGGGGAGCTGTTTTTT,CASSPSPRGTGELFF
TRBD1,19,TRBJ2-2,TRBV11-2,NA,TGTGCCAGCAGCTTAGATTGGACAGGGGGCCCTATAAGTACCGGGGAGCTGTTTTTT,CASSLDWTGGPISTGELFF
NA,13,TRBJ2-5,TRBV25-1,NA,TGTGCCAGCAGGGACAGACTACAAGAGACCCAGTACTTC,CASRDRLQETQYF
NA,17,TRBJ1-1,TRBV9,NA,TGTGCCAGCAGCGTAGAAAAAGGGGGACCGATGAACACTGAAGCTTTCTTT,CASSVEKGGPMNTEAFF
NA,14,TRBJ2-5,TRBV28,NA,TGTGCCAGCAGTGGAGGTTTTCCGCAAGAGACCCAGTACTTC,CASSGGFPQETQYF
TRBD1,15,TRBJ2-7,TRBV6-5,NA,TGTGCCAGCAGACCCGGACAGGGAAGCTCCTACGAGCAGTACTTC,CASRPGQGSSYEQYF
TRBD2,16,TRBJ2-1,TRBV3-1/TRBV3-2,NA,TGTGCCAGCAGCCATGGACTAGCGAGCCTCTACAATGAGCAGTTCTTC,CASSHGLASLYNEQFF
NA,11,TRBJ1-2,TRBV19,NA,TGTGCCAGTAGTAGAGGCTCTGGCTACACCTTC,CASSRGSGYTF
NA,15,TRBJ1-1,TRBV5-4,NA,TGTGCCAGCAGCTTGGGGGGGGTCTTGGACACTGAAGCTTTCTTT,CASSLGGVLDTEAFF
TRBD1,16,TRBJ2-2,TRBV6-6,NA,TGTGCCAGCAGTTACAGGCAGGGGGTTAACACCGGGGAGCTGTTTTTT,CASSYRQGVNTGELFF
NA,13,TRBJ2-7,TRBV11-1,NA,TGTGCCAGCAGCTTTGGGGGGACCTACGAGCAGTACTTC,CASSFGGTYEQYF
NA,13,TRBJ1-4,TRBV28,NA,TGTGCCAGCAGTTTAGGGGGCCCTGAAAAACTGTTTTTT,CASSLGGPEKLFF
TRBD2,14,TRBJ2-7,TRBV5-3,NA,TGTGCCAGAAGCTTCCGCGCTAGCGGGAACGAGCAGTACTTC,CARSFRASGNEQYF
TRBD1,16,TRBJ2-7,TRBV6-5,few,TGTGCCAGCAGTTACTCGTTCTCTGGACAGGCCTACGAGCAGTACTTC,CASSYSFSGQAYEQYF
NA,15,TRBJ1-4,TRBV18,NA,TGTGCCAGCTCCCTGAACAGTGCAACTAATGAAAAACTGTTTTTT,CASSLNSATNEKLFF
NA,14,TRBJ2-2,TRBV3-1/TRBV3-2,NA,TGTGCCAGCAGCCCAAGAGATTTTGCCGGGGAGCTGTTTTTT,CASSPRDFAGELFF
TRBD2,13,TRBJ2-3,TRBV12-3/TRBV12-4,NA,TGTGCCAGCAGAGGGACTAGCGGGGGTACGCAGTATTTT,CASRGTSGGTQYF
TRBD1,14,TRBJ1-5,TRBV9,NA,TGTGCCAGCAGCGTGGGACAGGGGGGTCAGCCCCAGCATTTT,CASSVGQGGQPQHF
NA,14,TRBJ1-3,TRBV11-2,few,TGTGCCAGCAGCTTAGCAGGGGTCGGAAACACCATATATTTT,CASSLAGVGNTIYF
NA,17,TRBJ1-5,TRBV7-2,NA,TGTGCCAGCAGCTTAAGGAGGCACGGCGATAGCAATCAGCCCCAGCATTTT,CASSLRRHGDSNQPQHF
NA,15,TRBJ1-6,TRBV3-1/TRBV3-2,NA,TGTGCCAGCAGCCAAGTCGAGGGAACTAATTCACCCCTCCACTTT,CASSQVEGTNSPLHF
NA,13,TRBJ2-5,TRBV5-8,NA,TGTGCCAGCAGCGGCAGGGGCGAAGAGACCCAGTACTTC,CASSGRGEETQYF
TRBD1,15,TRBJ2-7,TRBV7-2,NA,TGTGCCAGCAGCTTAACGGACAGGGGACTCTACGAGCAGTACTTC,CASSLTDRGLYEQYF
NA,13,TRBJ2-1,TRBV7-2,once,TGTGCCAGCAGCTCCCAGGGATTCAATGAGCAGTTCTTC,CASSSQGFNEQFF
TRBD2,15,TRBJ2-3,TRBV7-9,NA,TGTGCCAGCAGCACCGGACTAGCGAACACAGATACGCAGTATTTT,CASSTGLANTDTQYF
TRBD2,17,TRBJ2-1,TRBV9,NA,TGTGCCAGCAGCGCACCGGGACTAGCGGGGGGGCTTAATGAGCAGTTCTTC,CASSAPGLAGGLNEQFF
TRBD1,16,TRBJ2-2,TRBV4-2,NA,TGTGCCAGCAGCCAAGTAGGGGGCGCCGACACCGGGGAGCTGTTTTTT,CASSQVGGADTGELFF
TRBD2,17,TRBJ2-5,TRBV24-1,NA,TGTGCCACCAGTGACCCATATCCGACTAGCGGGATAGAGACCCAGTACTTC,CATSDPYPTSGIETQYF
TRBD1,16,TRBJ2-7,TRBV14,few,TGTGCCAGCAGCCACAGTCGGGGACAGGGGAAATACGAGCAGTACTTC,CASSHSRGQGKYEQYF
NA,11,TRBJ2-5,TRBV7-2,NA,TGTGCCAGCAGCTTTCCTGAGACCCAGTACTTC,CASSFPETQYF
NA,15,TRBJ2-3,TRBV28,NA,TGTGCCAGCAGTACCCTCAGGACTAGCACAGATACGCAGTATTTT,CASSTLRTSTDTQYF
TRBD1,13,TRBJ1-5,TRBV28,few,TGTGCCAGCACTTCGGACAGGGATCAGCCCCAGCATTTT,CASTSDRDQPQHF